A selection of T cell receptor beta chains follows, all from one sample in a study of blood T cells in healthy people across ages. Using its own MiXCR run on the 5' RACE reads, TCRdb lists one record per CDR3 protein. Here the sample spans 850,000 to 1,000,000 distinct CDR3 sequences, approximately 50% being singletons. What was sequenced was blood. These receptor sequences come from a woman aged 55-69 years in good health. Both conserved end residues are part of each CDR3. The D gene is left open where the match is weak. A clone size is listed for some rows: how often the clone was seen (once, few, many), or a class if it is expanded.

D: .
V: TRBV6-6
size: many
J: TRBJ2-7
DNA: TGTGCCAGCAGTTACAACACAGACTACGAGCAGTACTTC
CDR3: CASSYNTDYEQYF

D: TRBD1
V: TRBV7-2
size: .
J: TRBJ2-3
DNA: TGTGCCAGCAGCTTGGGCGACAGGGCCTCCACAGATACGCAGTATTTT
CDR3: CASSLGDRASTDTQYF

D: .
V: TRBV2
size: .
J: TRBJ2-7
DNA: TGTGCCAGCAGATCCGGGCTTTACTCCTACGAGCAGTACTTC
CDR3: CASRSGLYSYEQYF

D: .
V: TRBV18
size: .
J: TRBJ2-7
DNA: TGTGCCAGCTCACCAGCTTACTCCTACAATGAGCAGTACTTC
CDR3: CASSPAYSYNEQYF

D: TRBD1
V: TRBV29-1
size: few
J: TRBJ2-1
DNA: TGCAGCGTGGGGACAGTCTCCTACAATGAGCAGTTCTTC
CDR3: CSVGTVSYNEQFF

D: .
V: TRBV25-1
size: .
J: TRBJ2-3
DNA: TGTGCCAGCAGTGAATTGGGGACCCCAGACACAGATACGCAGTATTTT
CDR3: CASSELGTPDTDTQYF

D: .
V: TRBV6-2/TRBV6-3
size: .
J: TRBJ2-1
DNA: TGTGCCAGCAGTTACCGGAGGGAATCCTACAATGAGCAGTTCTTC
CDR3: CASSYRRESYNEQFF

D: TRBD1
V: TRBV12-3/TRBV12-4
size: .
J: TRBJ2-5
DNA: TGTGCCAGCAGTTTACCATCCCTGACAGGGGTTGGTGAGCAGTACTTC
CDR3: CASSLPSLTGVGEQYF

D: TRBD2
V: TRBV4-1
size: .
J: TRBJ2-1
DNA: TGCGCCAGCAGCCAGGCAGCGGGAGGGAACTACAATGAGCAGTTCTTC
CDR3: CASSQAAGGNYNEQFF

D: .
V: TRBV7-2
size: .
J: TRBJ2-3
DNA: TGTGCCAGCAGACCCGGGAAGGGGGTGTGCACAGATACGCAGTATTTT
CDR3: CASRPGKGVCTDTQYF

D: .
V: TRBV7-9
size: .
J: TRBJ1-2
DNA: TGTGCCAGCAGCTTAGTGGGGAAGGACACCTTC
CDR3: CASSLVGKDTF

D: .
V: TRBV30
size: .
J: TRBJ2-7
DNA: TGTGCCTGGAGTGTGCAGGTTGCAACCGACGAGCAGTACTTC
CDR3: CAWSVQVATDEQYF

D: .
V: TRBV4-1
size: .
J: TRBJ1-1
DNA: TGCGCCAGCAGCCGCCTCGCCCTACAGGGACCGGCTTTCTTT
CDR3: CASSRLALQGPAFF

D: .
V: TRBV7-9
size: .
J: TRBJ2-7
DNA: TGTGCCAGCAGCACCCGGGACTGGTTGCCGGGTGAGCAGTACTTC
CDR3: CASSTRDWLPGEQYF

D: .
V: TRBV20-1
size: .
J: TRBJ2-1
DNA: TGCAGTGAGTTGCGGACGAGAACTCACAATGAGCAGTTCTTC
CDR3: CSELRTRTHNEQFF

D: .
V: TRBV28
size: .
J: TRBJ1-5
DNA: TGTGCCAGCAGTTTTCGGGGGGCGAATCAGCCCCAGCATTTT
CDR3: CASSFRGANQPQHF

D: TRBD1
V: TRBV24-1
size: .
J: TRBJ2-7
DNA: TGTGCCACCAGTGAACCCGGACAGGGGCAGTACTTC
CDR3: CATSEPGQGQYF

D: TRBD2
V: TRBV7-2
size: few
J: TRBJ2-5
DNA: TGTGCCAGCAGCCTAGATAGCGGGCAAGAGACCCAGTACTTC
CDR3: CASSLDSGQETQYF

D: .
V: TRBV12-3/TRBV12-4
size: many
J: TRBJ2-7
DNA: TGTGCCAGCAGTTTGGTAGGGGCCTACGAGCAGTACTTC
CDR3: CASSLVGAYEQYF

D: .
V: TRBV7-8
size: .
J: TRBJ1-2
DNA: TGTGCCAGCAGCCCGCGCTCGGGGCCTTACTATGGCTACACCTTC
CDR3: CASSPRSGPYYGYTF

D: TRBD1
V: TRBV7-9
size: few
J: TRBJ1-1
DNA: TGTGCCAGCACCGCCGGGACAGGGGAGGTAGCTTTCTTT
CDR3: CASTAGTGEVAFF

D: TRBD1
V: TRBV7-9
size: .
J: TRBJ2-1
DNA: TGTGCCAGCAGTTCGAAACGACTCCCTCGGGACAGGTCGACCTACAATGAGCAGTTCTTC
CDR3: CASSSKRLPRDRSTYNEQFF

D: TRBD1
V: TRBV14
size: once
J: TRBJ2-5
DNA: TGTGCCAGCAGCCGACGGGACAGGGACGAGACCCAGTACTTC
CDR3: CASSRRDRDETQYF

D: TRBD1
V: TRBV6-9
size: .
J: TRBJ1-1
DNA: TGTGCCAGCCCCCGGGACAGGGACAGCAACAAGGCTGAAGCTTTCTTT
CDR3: CASPRDRDSNKAEAFF

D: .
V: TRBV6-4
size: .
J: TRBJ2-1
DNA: TGTGCCAGCAGTGTCAGGGGATGGGATGAGCAGTTCTTC
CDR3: CASSVRGWDEQFF

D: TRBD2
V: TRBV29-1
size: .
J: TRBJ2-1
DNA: TGCAGCGTTGAGTCCGGGACTATGCAGTTCTTC
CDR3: CSVESGTMQFF

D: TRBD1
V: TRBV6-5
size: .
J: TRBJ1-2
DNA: TGTGCCAGCAGCCCCCGGGACAGGAGTTACTATGGCTACACCTTC
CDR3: CASSPRDRSYYGYTF

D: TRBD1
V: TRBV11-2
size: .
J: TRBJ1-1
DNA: TGTGCCAGCAGCTCGGGACAGGCGTCAAACACTGAAGCTTTCTTT
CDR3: CASSSGQASNTEAFF

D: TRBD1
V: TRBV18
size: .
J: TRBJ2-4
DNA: TGTGCCAGCTCACCACCGAGTGTTTACGGGACAGGGAATGAGCAGTACTTC
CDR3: CASSPPSVYGTGNEQYF

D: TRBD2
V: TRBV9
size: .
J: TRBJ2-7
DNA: TGTGCCAGCAGCGTAGCTACCCGGACTAGCGGGAGTTTGTTCAATGAGCAGTACTTC
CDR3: CASSVATRTSGSLFNEQYF

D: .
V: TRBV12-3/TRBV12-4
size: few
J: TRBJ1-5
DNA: TGTGCCAGCAGTTTAGGGCCGAGGGGTGGCAATCAGCCCCAGCATTTT
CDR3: CASSLGPRGGNQPQHF

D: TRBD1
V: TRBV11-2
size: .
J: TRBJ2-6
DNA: TGTGCCAGCAGCATGACAGGGGGCACTGGGGCCAACGTCCTGACTTTC
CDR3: CASSMTGGTGANVLTF

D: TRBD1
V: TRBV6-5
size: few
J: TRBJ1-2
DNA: TGTGCCAGCAGTTACTCGACAGGGAGTGGCTACACCTTC
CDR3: CASSYSTGSGYTF

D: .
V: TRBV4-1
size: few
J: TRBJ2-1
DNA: TGCGCCAGCAGCCAAGATCCGGGGCGGATCTCCTACAATGAGCAGTTCTTC
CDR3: CASSQDPGRISYNEQFF

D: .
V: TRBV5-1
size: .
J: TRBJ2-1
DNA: TGCGCCAGCAGCTTAGATACCTCCTACAATGAGCAGTTCTTC
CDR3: CASSLDTSYNEQFF

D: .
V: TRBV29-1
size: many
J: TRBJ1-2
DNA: TGCAGCTCACAGGCCTCGTATGGCTACACCTTC
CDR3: CSSQASYGYTF

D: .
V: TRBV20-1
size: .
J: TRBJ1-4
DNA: TGCAGTGCTTTGGAGGCGGCACACCGGCCTGAAAAACTGTTTTTT
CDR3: CSALEAAHRPEKLFF

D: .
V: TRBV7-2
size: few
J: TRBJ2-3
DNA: TGTGCCAGCAGCTCCCGGGCCACTACAGATACGCAGTATTTT
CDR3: CASSSRATTDTQYF

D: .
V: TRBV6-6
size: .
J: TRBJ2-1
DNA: TGTGCCAGCAGTTACGGGCTAGCGAGACGCAATGAGCAGTTCTTC
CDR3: CASSYGLARRNEQFF

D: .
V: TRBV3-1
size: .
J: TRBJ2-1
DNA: TGTGCCAGCAGTTACCGGTCGCTCGGGGGAAATGAGCAGTTCTTC
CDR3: CASSYRSLGGNEQFF

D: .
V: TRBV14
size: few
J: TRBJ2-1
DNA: TGTGCCAGCAGCCAAGTTGGCAAAAGGGACTATGAGCAGTTCTTC
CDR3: CASSQVGKRDYEQFF

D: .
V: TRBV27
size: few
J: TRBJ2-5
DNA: TGTGCCAGCAGATCCGGTGCCGTCGGACAAGAGACCCAGTACTTC
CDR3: CASRSGAVGQETQYF

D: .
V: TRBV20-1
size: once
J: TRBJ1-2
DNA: TGCAGTGCTAGAGATTGGCAGCCCTTCACAGGGAACTATGGCTACACCTTC
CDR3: CSARDWQPFTGNYGYTF

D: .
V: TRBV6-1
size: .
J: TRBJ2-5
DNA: TGTGCCAGCAGTGACTGGGGAGTCGAGGAGACCCAGTACTTC
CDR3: CASSDWGVEETQYF

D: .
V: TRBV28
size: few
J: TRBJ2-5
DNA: TGTGCCAGCAGAAGGGGGGATAGGGGTCAAGAGACCCAGTACTTC
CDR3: CASRRGDRGQETQYF

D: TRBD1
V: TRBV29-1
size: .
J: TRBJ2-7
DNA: TGCAGCGTTGAGGGGGGTGTGACAGGGGGCTTCTACGAGCAGTACTTC
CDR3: CSVEGGVTGGFYEQYF

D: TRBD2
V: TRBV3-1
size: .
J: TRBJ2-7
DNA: TGTGCCAGCAGCCAAGACTCATGGACTAGCGGGAGCTACGAGCAGTACTTC
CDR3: CASSQDSWTSGSYEQYF

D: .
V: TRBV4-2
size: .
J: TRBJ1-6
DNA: TGTGCCAGCAGCCAAGAGGGAACAGCTAATAATTCACCCCTCCACTTT
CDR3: CASSQEGTANNSPLHF

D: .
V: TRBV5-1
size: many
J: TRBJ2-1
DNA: TGCGCCAGCAGCCTGTTGGGGAATGAGCAGTTCTTC
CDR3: CASSLLGNEQFF

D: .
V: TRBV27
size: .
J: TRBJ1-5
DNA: TGTGCCAGCAGCCTTCTCCCAATCCAGGGAGATCAGCCCCAGCATTTT
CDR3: CASSLLPIQGDQPQHF

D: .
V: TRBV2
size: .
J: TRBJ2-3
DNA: TGTGCCAGCAGTTTTGGGGGACTCAACACAGATACGCAGTATTTT
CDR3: CASSFGGLNTDTQYF

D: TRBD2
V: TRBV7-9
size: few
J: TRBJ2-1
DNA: TGTGCCAGCAGCTTAGGCCTGGGACTAAATTACAATGAGCAGTTCTTC
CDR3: CASSLGLGLNYNEQFF

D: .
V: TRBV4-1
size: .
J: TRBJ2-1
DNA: TGCGCCAGCAGCCAGTTACTAGCTTTTGAGCAGTTCTTC
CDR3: CASSQLLAFEQFF

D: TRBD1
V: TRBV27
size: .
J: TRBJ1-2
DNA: TGTGCCAGCAGTGGGACAGAGTATTATGGCTACACCTTC
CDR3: CASSGTEYYGYTF

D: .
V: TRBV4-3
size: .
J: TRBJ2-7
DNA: TGCGCCAGCAGCCAAGCGAGAGGGAAATCCTACGAGCAGTACTTC
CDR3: CASSQARGKSYEQYF

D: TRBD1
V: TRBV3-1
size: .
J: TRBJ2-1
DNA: TGTGCCAGCAGCCAAGTGTCAGGGGGTGAGCAGTTCTTC
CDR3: CASSQVSGGEQFF

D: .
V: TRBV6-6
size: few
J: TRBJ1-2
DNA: TGTGCCAGCATGGGGTCCGTCGGCGGCTACACCTTC
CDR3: CASMGSVGGYTF

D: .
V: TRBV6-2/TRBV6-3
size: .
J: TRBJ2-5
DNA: TGTGCCAGCAGTTACGTGGGGGGAACCCAGTACTTC
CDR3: CASSYVGGTQYF

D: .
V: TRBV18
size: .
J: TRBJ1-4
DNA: TGTGCCAGCTCACCGACTGATCTCCAGGGTGAAAAACTGTTTTTT
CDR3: CASSPTDLQGEKLFF